Each of the 18 T cell receptor beta chains below was sequenced from the same sample in a study of blood T cell repertoires in COVID-19. Clones were sequenced by immunoSEQ multiplex PCR, and TCRdb holds only the in-frame ones, with some missing. The sample carries about 100,000 clones, around four fifths recorded once. Input material: peripheral blood. These receptors originate from an older woman with acute or convalescent COVID-19.

This sequence joins TRBV7-9 and TRBJ2-5, with D possibly matching TRBD2 (6 bases). Germline CDR1 is SEHNR and CDR2 is FQNEAQ (reference sequence). The CDR3 extends over 18 amino acids. The V gene lost 3 bases and the J gene lost 5 bases, with 25 bases spanning the gap. In DNA form, the CDR3 reads TGTGCCAGCAGCTTCCCTTGGGGGTTAGCGGAACAGTCGGAGACCCAGTACTTC. The encoded protein is CASSFPWGLAEQSETQYF.

This chain joins TRBV4-1 and TRBJ2-1, with D maybe TRBD2 (5 bases). The germline V gene encodes CDR1 MGHRA and CDR2 YSYEKL. With 0 bases removed from V and 2 bases from J, the gap between germline ends came to 14 bases. CDR3 length: 17 amino acids. The CDR3 spells CASSQDEGGPPYNEQFF. Written as DNA, the CDR3 is TGCGCCAGCAGCCAAGATGAGGGCGGCCCCCCCTACAATGAGCAGTTCTTC.

The chain employs TRBV29-1 and TRBJ2-2; TRBD2 matches at 9 bases. Germline V lookup: CDR1 SQVTM, CDR2 ANQGSEA. With 7 bases clipped from V and 3 bases from J, the junction kept 12 bases outside the gene matches. The CDR3 has 16 amino acids. CDR3 nucleotide sequence: TGCAGCGCCCGCAAAAGCGGGGGGCTAGACACCGGGGAGCTGTTTTTT. This translates into CSARKSGGLDTGELFF.

V gene TRBV29-1 combines with J gene TRBJ1-2; TRBD1 aligns across 8 bases. CDR3 length: 13 residues. V gave up 4 bases and J gave up 7 bases; unmatched junction bases: 8. CDR1 is SQVTM and CDR2 is ANQGSEA in the germline V gene. The chain's CDR3 is CSVAGTGGGGYTF. The CDR3 nucleotides are TGCAGCGTTGCAGGGACAGGAGGGGGTGGCTACACCTTC.

V and J are TRBV7-3 and TRBJ2-3; weak D call: TRBD2 (6 bases). The length of the CDR3 is 14 residues. V was trimmed by 5 bases and J by 4 bases, leaving 13 bases between them. The germline gives CDR1 SGHTA, CDR2 FQGTGA. CDR3 in DNA: TGTGCCAGCAGCCTGACTAGTTTACCAGATACGCAGTATTTT. Residues: CASSLTSLPDTQYF. Complete variable domain (other parts from reference TRBV7-3 and TRBJ2-3): GAGVSQTPSNKVTEKGKYVELRCDPISGHTALYWYRQSLGQGPEFLIYFQGTGAADDSGLPNDRFFAVRPEGSVSTLKIQRTERGDSAVYLCASSLTSLPDTQYFGPGTRLTVL.

The chain combines TRBV6-5 with TRBJ2-3, with 7 bases aligning to TRBD1. The CDR3 length is 14 residues. The trim removed 9 bases at V and 4 bases at J, leaving 10 bases unmatched. Germline-derived CDR1 and CDR2 are MNHEY and SVGAGI. CDR3 amino acids: CASIQGTESDTQYF. CDR3 DNA sequence: TGTGCCAGTATACAGGGGACAGAGTCAGATACGCAGTATTTT.

J is TRBJ1-3 and V is TRBV2; no clear D gene. V lost 6 bases and J lost 0, with 12 bases in between. This CDR3 is 15 amino acids long. CDR1 and CDR2 (germline): SNHLY, FYNNEI. The DNA of the CDR3 is TGTGCCAGCAGGGACGGTGGGAGCTCTGGAAACACCATATATTTT. It codes for CASRDGGSSGNTIYF.

This clone was counted between two and nine times. V usage is TRBV19 and J usage is TRBJ1-1; 8 bases are shared with TRBD1. Germline-derived CDR1 and CDR2 are LNHDA and SQIVND (reference sequence). With 9 bases clipped from V and 1 base from J, the junction kept 13 bases outside the gene matches. The CDR3 totals 16 residues. This chain's CDR3 is CASQATPGQENTEAFF. The CDR3 nucleotides read TGTGCCAGCCAGGCTACCCCGGGACAGGAGAACACTGAAGCTTTCTTT.

J is TRBJ1-3 and V is TRBV7-2; no reliable D call. The germline V gene encodes CDR1 SGHTA and CDR2 FQGNSA. This CDR3 has 13 residues. V gave up 4 bases and J gave up 2 bases, with 6 bases separating them. The CDR3 DNA sequence: TGTGCCAGCAGCTCGGGGACTGGAAACACCATATATTTT. As protein: CASSSGTGNTIYF.

This CDR3 reads CASSLAGGDNEQFF. The CDR3 DNA is TGTGCCAGCAGCTTAGCGGGGGGGGACAATGAGCAGTTCTTC. The rearrangement links TRBV6-2 or TRBV6-3 to TRBJ2-1; TRBD2 matches 11 bases. The germline V gene encodes CDR1 MNHEY and CDR2 SVGEGT. This CDR3 region has 14 residues. After removal of 6 bases from V and 5 bases from J, the junction contained 3 bases not matched to a gene.

The rearrangement joins TRBV5-1 to TRBJ1-2; perhaps TRBD1 as D (5 bases). The V and J ends lost 4 bases and 8 bases respectively, with 12 bases between them. CDR1 and CDR2 from the germline V gene are SGHRS and YFSETQ. The CDR3 has 12 residues. In nucleotides, the CDR3 is TGCGCCAGCAGCGCGGACAATATGGGCTACACCTTC. This translates into CASSADNMGYTF.

The chain couples TRBV5-1 to TRBJ2-7; 8 nucleotides line up with TRBD2. Germline CDR1 and CDR2: SGHRS and YFSETQ. V was pared by 0 bases and J by 4 bases, with 9 bases of the junction left unmatched. The CDR3 runs 16 residues. The CDR3 loop is CASSLAAGGNSYEQYV. The CDR3 DNA is TGCGCCAGCAGCTTGGCCGCGGGGGGCAATTCATACGAGCAGTACGTC.

The rearrangement joins TRBV29-1 to TRBJ1-5; tentative D call: TRBD1 (5 bases). Trimming left V 4 bases short and J 3 bases short, with 7 bases between. The CDR3 is 12 amino acids. The V gene's germline CDR1 is SQVTM and CDR2 ANQGSEA. Here the CDR3 reads CSVGRDNQPQHF. The CDR3 bases are TGCAGCGTTGGCAGGGACAATCAGCCCCAGCATTTT.

A single count supports this clone. In nucleotides, the CDR3 is TGTGCCAGCAGCACGAACAGGGGGCTTAGCTCCTACGAGCAGTACTTC. Encoded protein: CASSTNRGLSSYEQYF. The chain is built from TRBV13 and TRBJ2-7; TRBD1 aligns across 9 bases. V shed 5 bases and J 0 bases; nucleotides not matched to a gene: 8. CDR3 length equals 16 residues. The germline V gene has CDR1 PRHDT and CDR2 FYEKMQ (reference sequence).

A few counts support this clone. This chain uses TRBV2 with TRBJ1-5; D unresolved. The germline V and J ends were trimmed by 8 bases and 0 bases, with 11 bases remaining between them. CDR3 length: 14 amino acids. The germline CDR1 and CDR2 sequences are SNHLY and FYNNEI. The CDR3, as DNA: TGTGCCAGCGCGGGTTACTATAGCAATCAGCCCCAGCATTTT. This codes for CASAGYYSNQPQHF.

This clone occurred once. The V call is TRBV3-1 (or the pseudogene TRBV3-2), the J call TRBJ1-3; D is unclear. CDR3 size: 15 residues. The germline V and J ends were trimmed by 3 bases and 0 bases, with 9 bases remaining between them. CDR1 LGHDT and CDR2 YNNKEL come from the germline V gene (reference sequence). DNA for the CDR3: TGTGCCAGCAGCCAGCCGGGAAGCTCTGGAAACACCATATATTTT. This codes for CASSQPGSSGNTIYF.

The chain uses TRBV7-8 and TRBJ2-5; 10 positions agree with TRBD1. Germline lookup yields CDR1 SGHVS and CDR2 FQNEAQ. Trimming at V came to 5 bases and at J to 4 bases, leaving 4 bases not matched to a gene. This CDR3 spans 14 amino acids. The DNA of the CDR3 is TGTGCCAGCAGCAAGGACAGGGGGGGAGAGACCCAGTACTTC. Its protein is CASSKDRGGETQYF. Supplemented by reference TRBV7-8 and TRBJ2-5, the full variable domain reads GAGVSQSPRYKVAKRGQDVALRCDPISGHVSLFWYQQALGQGPEFLTYFQNEAQLDKSGLPSDRFFAERPEGSVSTLKIQRTQQEDSAVYLCASSKDRGGETQYFGPGTRLLVL.

The chain is built from TRBV29-1 and TRBJ1-6; TRBD1 matches 7 bases. Germline V lookup: CDR1 SQVTM, CDR2 ANQGSEA. After removal of 8 bases from V and 7 bases from J, the junction contained 8 bases not matched to a gene. CDR3 length: 13 amino acids. The CDR3 DNA reads as TGCAGCATCATGCAGGGGGAGAATTCACCCCTCCACTTT. Protein sequence: CSIMQGENSPLHF.